The rows below give T cell receptor beta chains drawn from one sample of a study of cytomegalovirus exposure and HLA in healthy donors. Repertoires were generated with immunoSEQ multiplex PCR, while TCRdb's copy carries only in-frame clones and drops some. The table includes approximately 150,000 clones, 9.4% detected once. Sequencing used PBMCs. The receptors come from a male donor in good health and CMV-seronegative. Each CDR3 is given with its conserved first and last residue. The D gene is left open where the match is weak. Not all rows give a size; the values are once, few, many and, for expanded clones, a class.

D gene,V gene,clone size,J gene,CDR3 DNA,CDR3 protein
NA,TRBV4-3,NA,TRBJ2-3,TGCGCCAGCAGCCAAGATCAAGCCCTGATTCAGTATTTT,CASSQDQALIQYF
TRBD1,TRBV7-9,few,TRBJ1-4,TGTGCCAGCAGCTTCGGTCAGGGGGCCAAAAAACTGTTTTTT,CASSFGQGAKKLFF
NA,TRBV5-8,few,TRBJ1-1,TGTGCCAGCAGCTTGGAGGTCGGACTGGCGAACACTGAAGCTTTCTTT,CASSLEVGLANTEAFF
TRBD1,TRBV6-1,few,TRBJ1-4,TGTGCCAGCAGCCCCGGGACAGCTAATGAAAAACTGTTTTTT,CASSPGTANEKLFF
NA,TRBV29-1,NA,TRBJ2-7,TGCAGCGTTGTAAGTCAGGGGCTCTCCTACGAGCAGTACTTC,CSVVSQGLSYEQYF
TRBD1,TRBV28,few,TRBJ1-5,TGTGCCAGCAGTTGGGACAGTTCGCAGGGTCAGCCCCAGCATTTT,CASSWDSSQGQPQHF
TRBD1,TRBV28,NA,TRBJ2-2,TGTGCCAGCAGTCACAGGGGCGAGAACACCGGGGAGCTGTTTTTT,CASSHRGENTGELFF
NA,TRBV10-2,few,TRBJ2-1,TGCGCCAGCAGGCCCAGGGGCTCCTACAATGAGCAGTTCTTC,CASRPRGSYNEQFF
NA,TRBV5-1,few,TRBJ2-7,TGCGCCAGCAGCTTCGGGGTCTCCTACGAGCAGTACTTC,CASSFGVSYEQYF
TRBD1,TRBV28,few,TRBJ2-7,TGTGCCAGCAGTGCGGCCGGGACAGGGGCCTACGAGCAGTACTTC,CASSAAGTGAYEQYF
NA,TRBV7-9,NA,TRBJ1-2,TGTGCCAGCAGCTTAGCGGCATCCTTTAACTATGGCTACACCTTC,CASSLAASFNYGYTF
TRBD1,TRBV5-5,NA,TRBJ2-4,TGTGCCAGCAGCTTGTCCACAGGGGTAGCCAAAAACATTCAGTACTTC,CASSLSTGVAKNIQYF
NA,TRBV7-2,NA,TRBJ1-4,TGTGCCAGCAGCTTGGGGGGGGCAGGGTTCTACGAAAAACTGTTTTTT,CASSLGGAGFYEKLFF
NA,TRBV30,few,TRBJ1-1,TGTGCCTGGAGTGGCAGGTCGAACACTGAAGCTTTCTTT,CAWSGRSNTEAFF
NA,TRBV7-3,NA,TRBJ2-7,TGTGCCAGCAGCTTACCCGCCCAGGGAAGAGGCCACGAGCAGTACTTC,CASSLPAQGRGHEQYF
NA,TRBV28,many,TRBJ2-7,TGTGCCAGCAGTCCCCTCCGGACGGATCGGGGGTACTTC,CASSPLRTDRGYF
TRBD2,TRBV10-3,few,TRBJ2-1,TGTGCCATCAGCAAGCGGGGGGGCTTAGTAAATGAGCAGTTCTTC,CAISKRGGLVNEQFF
NA,TRBV7-8,few,TRBJ1-5,TGTGCCAGCAGCTTGGCAGGGGAAAATCAGCCCCAGCATTTT,CASSLAGENQPQHF
NA,TRBV5-4,few,TRBJ2-7,TGTGCCAGCAGTCCCCAGGACAGTAAGTACTACGAGCAGTACTTC,CASSPQDSKYYEQYF
NA,TRBV19,few,TRBJ1-1,TGTGCCAGTACTTTAGGCGGGGGGAACACTGAAGCTTTCTTT,CASTLGGGNTEAFF
TRBD2,TRBV4-3,few,TRBJ2-1,TGCGCCAGCAGCCGGCTAGCGGGATCCTACAATGAGCAGTTCTTC,CASSRLAGSYNEQFF
NA,TRBV7-6,few,TRBJ1-1,TGTGCCAGCAGCCCTCGAGAGGGTGGGACTGAAGCTTTCTTT,CASSPREGGTEAFF
TRBD2,TRBV9,few,TRBJ2-5,TGTGCCAGCAGCGACAGCGGGGCGAGGGGAGAGACCCAGTACTTC,CASSDSGARGETQYF
NA,TRBV19,few,TRBJ2-3,TGTGCCAGTAGCACAGGGCCGTCCACAGATACGCAGTATTTT,CASSTGPSTDTQYF
TRBD1,TRBV2,NA,TRBJ1-1,TGTGCCAGCACCCTGACAGGGGGGCGGACTGAAGCTTTCTTT,CASTLTGGRTEAFF
NA,TRBV29-1,NA,TRBJ1-2,TGCAGCGTCCCCGCGTTTTTTGCGGGAGGGTTCACCTTC,CSVPAFFAGGFTF
NA,TRBV7-2,few,TRBJ1-2,TGTGCCAGCAGCCCGGCTAGAGGGCTTGTCTATGGCTACACCTTC,CASSPARGLVYGYTF
NA,TRBV5-6,NA,TRBJ2-2,TGTGCCAGCAGCTTGGGTCCCTTCGGGGAGCTGTTTTTT,CASSLGPFGELFF
NA,TRBV4-1,few,TRBJ1-2,TGCGCCAGCAGCCAAGACGCAGGGAACTATGGCTACACCTTC,CASSQDAGNYGYTF
NA,TRBV28,NA,TRBJ2-2,TGTGCCACCGTGGGGCAGTTGAACACCGGGGAGCTGTTTTTT,CATVGQLNTGELFF
TRBD1,TRBV7-2,few,TRBJ1-4,TGTGCCAGCAGCCCCAGGACAGGGGAAAATGAAAAACTGTTTTTT,CASSPRTGENEKLFF
NA,TRBV5-4,few,TRBJ2-6,TGTGCCAGCAGGCATTATAAAGGAGGTGCTGGGGCCAACGTCCTGACTTTC,CASRHYKGGAGANVLTF
TRBD2,TRBV4-3,NA,TRBJ2-1,TGCGCCAGCAGCCGGGGGTATCTAGGACTAGCGGGAGGGCCCGGACGCGATGAGCAGTTCTTC,CASSRGYLGLAGGPGRDEQFF
TRBD2,TRBV4-2,NA,TRBJ2-7,TGTGCCAGCAGCCCGCCCGGTCGAGCGGGGGCCTACGAGCAGTACTTT,CASSPPGRAGAYEQYF
NA,TRBV5-1,NA,TRBJ2-3,TGCGCCAGCAGCTTGGAGCCGGGGGGCACAGATACGCAGTATTTT,CASSLEPGGTDTQYF
NA,TRBV6-1,few,TRBJ2-1,TGTGCCAGCAGCCTGTCACTGAGCAGTGAGCGAGGGCAGTTCTTC,CASSLSLSSERGQFF
NA,TRBV6-4,NA,TRBJ1-5,TGTGCCAGCAGTGAAGGAATGGAGGTCAGGTTAAACTGTAGCAATCAGCCCCAGCATTTT,CASSEGMEVRLNCSNQPQHF
TRBD2,TRBV27,NA,TRBJ2-7,TGTGCCAGCAGTTTGGCTAGCGGGGGCTACGAGCAGTACTTC,CASSLASGGYEQYF
NA,TRBV28,few,TRBJ1-2,TGTGCCAGCCTAGGGGGGGGCGCCTATGGCTACACCTTC,CASLGGGAYGYTF
NA,TRBV27,NA,TRBJ1-2,TGTGCCAGCAGTCCCAACCCTATGACAAGTGGCTACACCTTC,CASSPNPMTSGYTF
NA,TRBV4-1,NA,TRBJ2-1,TGCGCCAGCAGCCATGGCGGCAGGGCCTCCTACAATGAGCAGTTCTTC,CASSHGGRASYNEQFF
NA,TRBV9,NA,TRBJ2-5,TGTGCCAGCAGCGTAGGGGTTGAGTACCAAGAGGCCCAGTACTTC,CASSVGVEYQEAQYF
TRBD1,TRBV5-4,NA,TRBJ2-7,TGTGCCAGCAGCCCATTAACCGGGACAGGGGAAAGTGACGAGCAGTACTTC,CASSPLTGTGESDEQYF
NA,TRBV7-9,few,TRBJ1-3,TGTGCCAGCAGCTTATTCACTGCCGTCTCTGGAAACACCATATATTTT,CASSLFTAVSGNTIYF
NA,TRBV29-1,few,TRBJ2-4,TGCAGCGTTGAGGCGACAGGAAACATTCAGTACTTC,CSVEATGNIQYF
TRBD1,TRBV28,NA,TRBJ2-6,TGTGCCAGCAGTTTCTCGGGACAGGGAGATTCTGGGGCCAACGTCCTGACTTTC,CASSFSGQGDSGANVLTF
TRBD2,TRBV11-2,NA,TRBJ2-1,TGTGCCAGCAGCCGACTAGCGGGCTACAATGAGCAGTTCTTC,CASSRLAGYNEQFF
TRBD2,TRBV7-6,few,TRBJ2-1,TGTGCCAGCAGCTCCCTGGGAGGGGCACGTAATGAGCAGTTCTTC,CASSSLGGARNEQFF
TRBD2,TRBV13,NA,TRBJ2-7,TGTGCCAGCAGCTTAGAGACTAGCGGGAGCTCCTACGAGCAGTACTTC,CASSLETSGSSYEQYF
TRBD1,TRBV4-1,few,TRBJ2-7,TGCGCCAGCAGCCCGGGGACAGGGGATGCCCTACTCTCCTACGAGCAGTACTTC,CASSPGTGDALLSYEQYF
NA,TRBV28,NA,TRBJ2-1,TGTGCCAGCAGTTTAGGCGGGATGGAAAACAATGAGCAGTTCTTC,CASSLGGMENNEQFF
TRBD2,TRBV7-2,NA,TRBJ2-7,TGTGCCAGCAGCTCCCTAGCGGGCGCCTACGAGCAGTACTTC,CASSSLAGAYEQYF
TRBD1,TRBV28,NA,TRBJ2-3,TGTGCCAGCAGCTCCTTTGGACAGGGAAAGCGAGATACGCAGTATTTT,CASSSFGQGKRDTQYF
NA,TRBV4-3,few,TRBJ1-2,TGCGCCAGCAGCCAAGATCGGTTTAGCGGGGGCCATCATGGCTACACCTTC,CASSQDRFSGGHHGYTF
TRBD1,TRBV7-2,NA,TRBJ1-3,TGTGCCAGCAGCTGGGGACAGGCAGCTTCTGGAAACACCATATATTTT,CASSWGQAASGNTIYF
TRBD1,TRBV11-1,NA,TRBJ1-1,TGTGCCAGCAGCATGACAGGGGGCTTCGCTGAAGCTTTCTTT,CASSMTGGFAEAFF
TRBD2,TRBV7-2,NA,TRBJ2-1,TGTGCCAGCAGCTCCCAGCGGGAGGTGCCCTACAATGAGCAGTTCTTC,CASSSQREVPYNEQFF